These T cell receptor beta chains were read from a single sample in a study of tissue T cells after allogeneic stem cell transplantation. Method: immunoSEQ multiplex PCR; TCRdb's copy keeps in-frame clones and lacks some. The repertoire consists of 7,000 or so clones, with around three fifths occurring once and the leading ten covering 22%. The source was duodenum tissue, collected at autopsy. Receptor source: a female donor over 55 with lung cancer. CDR3s include the opening cysteine and the closing phenylalanine or tryptophan. D genes are given only for firm matches. Clone sizes are given selectively: once, few, many, or a class where the clone is expanded.

cdr3_aa,cdr3_nt,d_call,j_call,clone_size,v_call
CATSGRGQAGTDTQYF,TGTGCCACCAGTGGGAGGGGACAGGCCGGCACAGATACGCAGTATTTT,TRBD1,TRBJ2-3,few,TRBV24-1
CASSYSTGALYEQYF,TGTGCCAGCAGTTACTCGACGGGGGCCCTCTACGAGCAGTACTTC,NA,TRBJ2-7,NA,TRBV6-5
CASSHDRGGYGYTF,TGTGCCAGCAGCCACGACAGGGGTGGCTATGGCTACACCTTC,TRBD1,TRBJ1-2,few,TRBV3-1/TRBV3-2
CASGLVMGTSTYEQYF,TGTGCTAGTGGTTTGGTAATGGGGACATCGACCTACGAGCAGTACTTC,NA,TRBJ2-7,NA,TRBV12-5
CASSSPGTGGIVGTDTQYF,TGCGCCAGCAGCTCACCCGGGACAGGGGGCATAGTGGGCACAGATACGCAGTATTTT,TRBD1,TRBJ2-3,few,TRBV5-1
CASSDLAKTNNEQFF,TGCGCCAGCAGCGACCTAGCGAAAACAAACAATGAGCAGTTCTTC,NA,TRBJ2-1,few,TRBV5-1
CASSEALLGSGSTDTQYF,TGTGCCAGCAGTGAAGCGCTTCTTGGTAGCGGCAGCACAGATACGCAGTATTTT,NA,TRBJ2-3,NA,TRBV6-1
CASSFTGTGVGNSPLHF,TGTGCCAGCAGTTTCACGGGGACAGGGGTAGGAAATTCACCCCTCCACTTT,TRBD1,TRBJ1-6,NA,TRBV11-2
CAWGHFGNTIYF,TGTGCCTGGGGACACTTTGGAAACACCATATATTTT,NA,TRBJ1-3,NA,TRBV30
CASILGWEAFF,NA,NA,TRBJ1-1,once,TRBV5-5
CASSLAGGGQRYQPQHF,TGTGCCAGCAGCTTAGCTGGTGGTGGCCAGCGTTATCAGCCCCAGCATTTT,NA,TRBJ1-5,large,TRBV7-3
CAGVGANRAFF,TGTGCCGGTGTGGGGGCGAACCGAGCTTTCTTT,NA,TRBJ1-1,NA,TRBV30
CASSTWTGLKLLFF,TGTGCCAGTAGTACCTGGACAGGTCTAAAGTTACTGTTTTTT,TRBD1,TRBJ2-2,few,TRBV19
CASSLNYNQPQHF,TGCGCCAGCAGCTTGAACTACAATCAGCCCCAGCATTTT,NA,TRBJ1-5,NA,TRBV5-1
CASSLGGQLPNYGYTF,TGTGCCAGCAGCTTAGGTGGACAGTTGCCTAACTATGGCTACACCTTC,NA,TRBJ1-2,once,TRBV7-9
CASGQGPYEQYF,TGTGCCAGCGGACAGGGGCCCTACGAGCAGTACTTC,TRBD1,TRBJ2-7,few,TRBV6-5
CASSPDLGGSGYTF,TGTGCCAGCTCACCAGATTTAGGGGGCTCTGGCTACACCTTC,TRBD1,TRBJ1-2,NA,TRBV18
CASSQDVFNEQFF,TGTGCCAGCAGCCAAGATGTCTTCAATGAGCAGTTCTTC,NA,TRBJ2-1,once,TRBV14
CASSPGHSYGYTF,TGTGCCAGCAGCCCGGGACATAGCTATGGCTACACCTTC,NA,TRBJ1-2,NA,TRBV6-5
CASSPGTSGYNEQFF,TGTGCCAGCAGCCCCGGGACTAGCGGCTACAATGAGCAGTTCTTC,TRBD2,TRBJ2-1,NA,TRBV5-5
CASSQDISGRGGYYNEQFF,TGTGCCAGCAGCCAAGATATCAGCGGGAGGGGGGGGTACTACAATGAGCAGTTCTTC,TRBD2,TRBJ2-1,NA,TRBV3-1/TRBV3-2
CASSLVPNTGELFF,TGTGCCAGCAGCTTAGTTCCTAACACCGGGGAGCTGTTTTTT,NA,TRBJ2-2,once,TRBV7-3
CSAVPGQGARTEAFF,TGCAGCGCCGTCCCGGGACAGGGGGCGAGGACTGAAGCTTTCTTT,TRBD1,TRBJ1-1,NA,TRBV29-1
CASSPAGAYLYNEQFF,TGTGCCAGTAGTCCCGCGGGGGCCTACCTTTACAATGAGCAGTTCTTC,NA,TRBJ2-1,NA,TRBV19
CASTPLSGEQFF,TGTGCCAGCACGCCTCTTTCGGGGGAGCAGTTCTTC,NA,TRBJ2-1,NA,TRBV3-1/TRBV3-2
CASSRTSGSRTDTQYF,TGTGCCAGCAGCCGGACTAGCGGGAGTCGTACAGATACGCAGTATTTT,TRBD2,TRBJ2-3,NA,TRBV2
CASSKDIRGEQYF,TGCGCCAGCAGCAAAGACATTAGGGGCGAGCAGTACTTC,NA,TRBJ2-7,NA,TRBV10-1
CASSRDRDEKLFF,TGTGCCAGCAGCAGGGACAGGGATGAAAAACTGTTTTTT,TRBD1,TRBJ1-4,few,TRBV6-5
CASSQLTGRRTEAFF,TGTGCCAGCAGCCAACTGACAGGGAGGCGCACTGAAGCTTTCTTT,TRBD1,TRBJ1-1,once,TRBV14
CASQYTGGETQYF,TGTGCCAGCCAATATACAGGGGGCGAGACCCAGTACTTC,TRBD1,TRBJ2-5,NA,TRBV18
CASSSRDLAKNIQYF,TGTGCCAGTAGTTCCCGTGACCTAGCCAAAAACATTCAGTACTTC,NA,TRBJ2-4,NA,TRBV19
CASSWGSGGQQETQYF,TGTGCCAGCAGCTGGGGGAGCGGGGGGCAGCAAGAGACCCAGTACTTC,TRBD2,TRBJ2-5,few,TRBV5-6
CAISVAGNEQFF,TGTGCCATCAGTGTAGCAGGAAATGAGCAGTTCTTC,NA,TRBJ2-1,NA,TRBV10-3
CAWISGTATYEQYF,TGTGCCTGGATTAGTGGGACGGCAACCTACGAGCAGTACTTC,NA,TRBJ2-7,medium-sized,TRBV30
CAWAPMLHNEQFF,TGTGCCTGGGCCCCAATGCTCCACAATGAGCAGTTCTTC,NA,TRBJ2-1,NA,TRBV30
CASSSTQTSIFEQFF,TGCGCCAGCAGCTCGACGCAGACTAGTATCTTTGAGCAGTTCTTC,NA,TRBJ2-1,few,TRBV5-1
CASSEFGLSTDTQYF,TGTGCCAGCAGTGAATTTGGACTTAGCACAGATACGCAGTATTTT,NA,TRBJ2-3,NA,TRBV6-1
CASSSYRDITYEQYF,TGTGCCAGCAGCTCGTACCGGGACATAACCTACGAGCAGTACTTC,NA,TRBJ2-7,few,TRBV11-3
CASSLAAGDGYTF,TGTGCCAGCAGCTTAGCGGCAGGGGACGGCTACACCTTC,NA,TRBJ1-2,NA,TRBV7-9
CASSPGNTGEQYF,TGCGCCAGCAGCCCGGGGAATACAGGGGAGCAGTACTTC,NA,TRBJ2-7,NA,TRBV5-1
CASSWGQGREKLFF,TGTGCCAGCAGCTGGGGGCAGGGAAGGGAAAAACTGTTTTTT,NA,TRBJ1-4,few,TRBV2
CASSVRPQGNSGNTIYF,TGCGCCAGCAGCGTCAGACCCCAGGGGAACTCTGGAAACACCATATATTTT,NA,TRBJ1-3,large,TRBV5-1
CASSQATASFMNTEAFF,TGTGCCAGCAGCCAAGCAACAGCGTCCTTCATGAACACTGAAGCTTTCTTT,NA,TRBJ1-1,NA,TRBV3-1/TRBV3-2
CASSLAREYSNSPLHF,TGTGCCAGCAGCTTGGCCAGGGAGTATAGTAATTCACCCCTCCACTTT,NA,TRBJ1-6,medium-sized,TRBV7-9
CASSYPGQGFVNTEAFF,TGTGCCAGCAGCTACCCGGGACAGGGTTTCGTGAACACTGAAGCTTTCTTT,TRBD1,TRBJ1-1,NA,TRBV5-6
CASTQGARYGYTF,TGTGCCAGCACCCAGGGGGCTCGGTATGGCTACACCTTC,TRBD1,TRBJ1-2,NA,TRBV12-3/TRBV12-4
CSASQGNGYTF,TGCAGTGCTAGTCAAGGGAATGGCTACACCTTC,NA,TRBJ1-2,few,TRBV20-1